The subject of this entry is one TCR beta chain. Some clones are missing from TCRdb's copy, which holds only in-frame ones; the method was immunoSEQ multiplex PCR. The sample shows about 75,000 clones, 94% of them seen only once. The sample originates from a study of control samples from healthy donors and cancer patients. V lost 3 bases and J lost 6, with 21 bases in between. Germline CDR1 reads MNHEY; CDR2 reads SVGAGI. This CDR3 has 16 amino acids. Material for sequencing was blood. This TCR was recovered from a middle-aged woman in good health. The gene calls are TRBV6-5 and TRBJ2-7; maybe TRBD2 (6 bases). This CDR3 is CASSYTLPGGTGEQYF. The CDR3 nucleotides read TGTGCCAGCAGTTATACTCTGCCAGGAGGGACTGGCGAGCAGTACTTC.